What follows are 24 T cell receptor beta chains derived from one specimen sequenced in a study of OX40 agonist ivuxolimab in advanced cancers. The protocol was immunoSEQ multiplex PCR, while the TCRdb copy is restricted to in-frame clones and leaves out a portion. The table shows about 41,000 clones, with 70% to 90% occurring only once. Specimen: CD4+ or CD8+ T cells sorted from blood, collected in a trial of the OX40 agonist ivuxolimab. Every receptor here comes from an adult with an advanced solid tumor such as melanoma, head and neck, liver or kidney cancer.

The rearrangement links TRBV5-6 to TRBJ2-7; 8 nucleotides agree with TRBD2. Germline loops: CDR1 SGHDT, CDR2 YYEEEE. V lost 2 bases, J lost 0 bases, and 7 bases stayed unmatched. The CDR3 has 16 amino acids. The CDR3 sequence is CASSLLSGALSYEQYF. CDR3 DNA sequence: TGTGCCAGCAGCTTACTTAGCGGGGCCCTCTCCTACGAGCAGTACTTC.

The chain carries TRBV7-2 and TRBJ2-3; TRBD2 agrees at 11 bases. V lost 3 bases, J lost 1 base, and 6 bases stayed unmatched. CDR3 size: 17 residues. Germline values: CDR1 SGHTA, CDR2 FQGNSA. CDR3: CASSFPSGGFGTDTQYF. DNA for the CDR3: TGTGCCAGCAGCTTCCCTAGCGGGGGGTTTGGCACAGATACGCAGTATTTT. Full variable domain (outside the CDR3, taken from reference TRBV7-2 and TRBJ2-3): GAGVSQSPSNKVTEKGKDVELRCDPISGHTALYWYRQSLGQGLEFLIYFQGNSAPDKSGLPSDRFSAERTGGSVSTLTIQRTQQEDSAVYLCASSFPSGGFGTDTQYFGPGTRLTVL.

This rearrangement joins TRBV27 to TRBJ2-7, with TRBD2 identical over 11 bases. This CDR3 has 15 amino acids. Germline-derived CDR1 and CDR2 are MNHEY and SMNVEV (reference sequence). V lost 4 bases and J lost 4; bases outside the gene matches: 6. In nucleotides, the CDR3 is TGTGCCAGCAGTTCCCCCGGGACTAGCGGATACGAGCAGTACTTC. It specifies CASSSPGTSGYEQYF.

The chain has TRBV10-2 and TRBJ2-7; TRBD2 agrees at 16 bases. Losses at the gene ends were 9 bases for V and 5 bases for J; bases not matched to a gene: 13. Germline CDR1 and CDR2: WSHSY and SAAADI. CDR3 size: 17 residues. The chain's CDR3 is CARAWGLAGGPRDEQYF. CDR3 nucleotide sequence: TGCGCCAGGGCCTGGGGACTAGCGGGAGGGCCGAGAGACGAGCAGTACTTC.

This chain links TRBV10-3 with TRBJ2-7, with 7 bases that match TRBD2. V lost 8 bases and J lost 2; bases outside the gene matches: 6. The CDR3 loop spans 13 amino acids. Germline assignment: CDR1 ENHRY and CDR2 SYGVKD. The chain's CDR3 is CAIGGSGTYEQYF. In DNA form, the CDR3 reads TGTGCCATCGGCGGGAGCGGAACCTACGAGCAGTACTTC.

The CDR3 DNA sequence: TGTGCCAGTACCCGGACAGGGGAAGGCTACACCTTC. This sequence encodes CASTRTGEGYTF. The chain links TRBV19 to TRBJ1-2, with 9 bases identical to TRBD1. V shed 7 bases and J 8 bases; nucleotides not matched to a gene: 5. This CDR3 comprises 12 residues. Looked up from germline, CDR1 is LNHDA and CDR2 is SQIVND (reference sequence).

As DNA, the CDR3 is TGTGCCAGTAGTATGTATCAAGAGACCCAGTACTTC. Translating it yields CASSMYQETQYF. The chain has TRBV19 and TRBJ2-5; D is undetermined. This CDR3 spans 12 amino acids. Germline CDR1 is LNHDA and CDR2 is SQIVND (reference sequence). Trimming pared 3 bases from V and 2 bases from J, leaving 4 bases between.

The CDR3 DNA follows: TGTGCCAGCAGCCTCAACAGGGAACTGAGTGAAGCTTTCTTT. Its protein product is CASSLNRELSEAFF. The chain has TRBV7-9 and TRBJ1-1; the D gene is possibly TRBD1 (6 bases). Trimming left V 5 bases short and J 7 bases short, with 17 bases between. This CDR3 has 14 residues. Germline V gives CDR1 SEHNR, CDR2 FQNEAQ (reference sequence). The full variable domain, rest sourced from reference TRBV7-9 and TRBJ1-1, is DTGVSQNPRHKITKRGQNVTFRCDPISEHNRLYWYRQTLGQGPEFLTYFQNEAQLEKSRLLSDRFSAERPKGSFSTLEIQRTEQGDSAMYLCASSLNRELSEAFFGQGTRLTVV.

The J gene is TRBJ2-5, the V gene TRBV4-1; a weak D match, TRBD2 (6 bases). The CDR3 length is 16 residues. The V gene lost 2 bases and the J gene lost 5 bases, with 18 bases spanning the gap. Germline V gene lookup returns CDR1 MGHRA and CDR2 YSYEKL. The CDR3 DNA follows: TGCGCCAGCAGCCAACCTTGGGGTGGGGGGTCGGAGACCCAGTACTTC. Residues: CASSQPWGGGSETQYF.

The chain carries TRBV2 and TRBJ1-5; TRBD1 is a possible D gene (6 bases). From germline, CDR1 is SNHLY and CDR2 FYNNEI. The CDR3 contains 16 residues. The V and J ends lost 8 bases and 0 bases respectively, with 17 bases between them. CDR3 bases: TGTGCCAGCGGGGGGCAGGGACTTTATAGCAATCAGCCCCAGCATTTT. Translating gives CASGGQGLYSNQPQHF.

The chain couples TRBV11-1 to TRBJ2-5, with D perhaps matching TRBD2 (6 bases). This CDR3 is built from 14 residues. Per the germline V gene, CDR1 is SGHAT and CDR2 is FQDESV (reference sequence). V lost 2 bases to trimming and J lost 1 base, with 8 bases between them. The CDR3 nucleotides read TGTGCCAGCAGCTTATCGGGACTCCAAGAGACCCAGTACTTC. Translated, it gives CASSLSGLQETQYF.

The chain combines TRBV7-9 with TRBJ2-7; no definite D call. The CDR3 consists of 12 residues. The ends were cut back, 5 bases at V and 4 bases at J, with 9 bases in the middle. Per germline, CDR1 SEHNR and CDR2 FQNEAQ (reference sequence). The CDR3 DNA is TGTGCCAGCAGCCCTTTCCGATACGAGCAGTACTTC. Protein sequence: CASSPFRYEQYF.

The chain recombines TRBV7-2 with TRBJ1-3; no clear D gene. Trimming cost V 6 bases and J 0 bases, with 9 bases left between them. The CDR3 consists of 14 residues. Germline V gene sequence: CDR1 SGHTA, CDR2 FQGNSA. The CDR3 DNA reads TGTGCCAGCAGGGATCCAAGCTCTGGAAACACCATATATTTT. It specifies CASRDPSSGNTIYF.

This chain connects TRBV27 to TRBJ1-6, with TRBD1 identical over 10 bases. The CDR3 spans 16 residues. CDR1 and CDR2 (germline): MNHEY, SMNVEV (reference sequence). The trim removed 4 bases at V and 7 bases at J, leaving 7 bases unmatched. Here the CDR3 DNA reads TGTGCCAGCAGTTCACCGGGACAGGGGAAGAATTCACCCCTCCACTTT. It encodes CASSSPGQGKNSPLHF.

The chain links TRBV19 to TRBJ2-1; the match to TRBD2 covers 9 bases. Looked up from germline, CDR1 is LNHDA and CDR2 is SQIVND (reference sequence). Germline trimming cut 5 bases from V and 0 bases from J; bases unmatched to any gene: 5. CDR3 length: 16 residues. The CDR3 DNA reads TGTGCCAGTAGTGCTAGCGGGATCCCCTCCTACAATGAGCAGTTCTTC. This translates into CASSASGIPSYNEQFF.

The chain links TRBV14 to TRBJ2-3, with 11 bases fitting TRBD2. The junction had 3 bases not matched to a gene; V was cut back by 2 bases and J by 2 bases. CDR1 is SGHDN and CDR2 is FVKESK in the germline V gene. CDR3 size: 16 residues. The CDR3 loop reads CASSQIAGGITDTQYF. The CDR3 DNA reads TGTGCCAGCAGCCAAATAGCGGGAGGGATCACAGATACGCAGTATTTT.

The CDR3, as DNA: TGTGCCAGCAGCTTCCGAGGGGGCCGCACTGAAGCTTTCTTT. This codes for CASSFRGGRTEAFF. The chain uses TRBV11-3 and TRBJ1-1; TRBD1 matches 7 bases. There are 14 residues in the CDR3. The germline gives CDR1 SGHNT, CDR2 YENEEA. V gave up 3 bases and J gave up 4 bases; unmatched junction bases: 5. The complete variable domain, with remaining parts taken from reference TRBV11-3 and TRBJ1-1, reads EAGVVQSPRYKIIEKKQPVAFWCNPISGHNTLYWYLQNLGQGPELLIRYENEEAVDDSQLPKDRFSAERLKGVDSTLKIQPAELGDSAVYLCASSFRGGRTEAFFGQGTRLTVV.

The chain joins TRBV4-3 to TRBJ2-5, with 10 bases that match TRBD2. This CDR3 is 16 amino acids long. The J segment lost 4 bases and the V segment lost 4 bases, leaving 9 bases of the junction unmatched. The germline V gene has CDR1 LGHNA and CDR2 YSLEER. CDR3 protein: CASSPRAGGQGETQYF. The CDR3 DNA is TGCGCCAGCAGCCCCAGAGCGGGAGGGCAGGGAGAGACCCAGTACTTC.

The genes are TRBV28 and TRBJ1-4; D is possibly TRBD1 (5 bases). Trimming cost V 3 bases and J 8 bases, with 13 bases left between them. The CDR3 contains 14 residues. Germline CDR1 reads MDHEN; CDR2 reads SYDVKM. CDR3 sequence: CASSFAGLGEKLFF. The CDR3 DNA sequence: TGTGCCAGCAGTTTCGCAGGGCTAGGAGAAAAACTGTTTTTT.

This sequence joins TRBV30 and TRBJ1-2; the match to TRBD1 covers 10 bases. V shed 3 bases, J shed 4 bases, and the junction held 5 bases outside the gene matches. Germline CDR1 is GTSNPN and CDR2 is SVGIG (reference sequence). The CDR3 sequence is 14 residues long. The CDR3 loop reads CAWRLTGGLYGYTF. The CDR3 bases are TGTGCCTGGAGACTGACAGGGGGCCTCTATGGCTACACCTTC.

The chain has TRBV7-2 and TRBJ2-3, with D uncertain. The germline V gene has CDR1 SGHTA and CDR2 FQGNSA. With 2 bases removed from V and 6 bases from J, the gap between germline ends came to 12 bases. This CDR3 spans 14 amino acids. The CDR3 here is CASSLTVYPDTQYF. DNA for the CDR3: TGTGCCAGCAGCTTAACCGTCTACCCCGATACGCAGTATTTT.

The chain links TRBV5-4 to TRBJ1-6, with TRBD1 identical over 10 bases. J lost 6 bases, V lost 0 bases, and 6 bases had no gene match. In germline, CDR1 is SGHNT, CDR2 YYREEE (reference sequence). CDR3 size: 17 residues. CDR3 protein: CASSLALGQGVNSPLHF. CDR3 nucleotides: TGTGCCAGCAGCTTGGCTCTCGGACAGGGGGTTAATTCACCCCTCCACTTT. Together with reference TRBV5-4 and TRBJ1-6, the CDR3 gives the full variable domain: ETGVTQSPTHLIKTRGQQVTLRCSSQSGHNTVSWYQQALGQGPQFIFQYYREEENGRGNFPPRFSGLQFPNYSSELNVNALELDDSALYLCASSLALGQGVNSPLHFGNGTRLTVT.

The chain carries TRBV12-5 and TRBJ1-4, with D possibly TRBD1 on 6 matching bases. Germline V gene data show CDR1 as LGHNT and CDR2 as FRNRAP. V lost 6 bases, J lost 10 bases, and 21 bases lay in between. The CDR3 spans 15 residues. In DNA form, the CDR3 reads TGTGCTAGTGGCCAGAGTAAGGGGGGGCCTGGAAAACTGTTTTTT. Translating gives CASGQSKGGPGKLFF. Full variable domain (outside the CDR3, taken from reference TRBV12-5 and TRBJ1-4): DARVTQTPRHKVTEMGQEVTMRCQPILGHNTVFWYRQTMMQGLELLAYFRNRAPLDDSGMPKDRFSAEMPDATLATLKIQPSEPRDSAVYFCASGQSKGGPGKLFFGSGTQLSVL.

V is TRBV2 and J is TRBJ2-7; 12 bases match TRBD2. The V gene end was trimmed by 6 bases and the J gene end by 3 bases; junction bases not matched to a gene: 12. This CDR3 contains 17 residues. Germline loops: CDR1 SNHLY, CDR2 FYNNEI. For the CDR3, the DNA is TGTGCCAGCAGCTTTAGAATGTGGACTAGCGGGGACTACGAGCAGTACTTC. Its translation: CASSFRMWTSGDYEQYF.